The 32 T cell receptor beta chains reported below all come from one sample, sequenced in a study of sequential checkpoint blockade in melanoma. Profiled with immunoSEQ multiplex PCR; TCRdb holds only in-frame clones, not every one. The repertoire has more than 5,500 clones, 20% to 30% of them found once; the top ten carry about a tenth. Sample treatment: randomized to nivolumab then ipilimumab (arm A) or the reverse (arm B). The material sequenced was tumor tissue (inferred from file names), taken from a patient given nivolumab and ipilimumab in sequence. The receptors shown here come from a human donor with melanoma.

The rearrangement links TRBV1 to TRBJ2-1; TRBD2, the table's D call, lacks a check against the DNA. TRBV1 is recorded as a pseudogene. CDR3 size: 15 residues. The DNA for the CDR3 is TGCGCCAGCAGCCAAGACCCCGCGGACTACAATGAGCAGTTCTTC. Translating gives CASSQDPADYNEQFF.

The chain has TRBV19 and TRBJ2-4; 7 positions match TRBD2. Per the germline V gene, CDR1 is LNHDA and CDR2 is SQIVND (reference sequence). This CDR3 contains 14 residues. V shed 1 base and J 6 bases; nucleotides not matched to a gene: 3. CDR3 loop: CASSIGRELNIQYF. The CDR3 bases are TGTGCCAGTAGTATAGGGCGGGAGTTAAACATTCAGTACTTC. The full variable domain, completed using reference TRBV19 and TRBJ2-4, is DGGITQSPKYLFRKEGQNVTLSCEQNLNHDAMYWYRQDPGQGLRLIYYSQIVNDFQKGDIAEGYSVSREKKESFPLTVTSAQKNPTAFYLCASSIGRELNIQYFGAGTRLSVL.

This clone turned up a few times. This chain links TRBV7-6 with TRBJ1-1; 7 bases agree with TRBD1. Germline-derived CDR1 and CDR2 are SGHVS and FNYEAQ. The CDR3 runs 14 residues. The junction had 3 bases not matched to a gene; V was cut back by 5 bases and J by 0 bases. This CDR3 is CASSPDRVNTEAFF. DNA for the CDR3: TGTGCCAGCAGCCCAGACAGGGTGAACACTGAAGCTTTCTTT.

By frequency in the sample, this clone is large. The gene calls are TRBV9 and TRBJ2-2; possibly TRBD2 for D (6 bases). CDR1 and CDR2 (germline): SGDLS, YYNGEE. There are 15 residues in the CDR3. Trimming pared 4 bases from V and 2 bases from J, leaving 12 bases between. This chain's CDR3 is CASSPWGTNTGELFF. The CDR3 nucleotides are TGTGCCAGCAGCCCATGGGGGACTAACACCGGGGAGCTGTTTTTT.

This clone was seen a handful of times. The chain recombines TRBV7-5 with TRBJ2-3; the table assigns TRBD2, which was not confirmed against the DNA. TRBV7-5 is described as a pseudogene. The CDR3 consists of 15 residues. CDR3 protein: CASSARTSGTDTQYF. CDR3 nucleotide sequence: TGTGCCAGCAGCGCCCGGACTAGCGGGACAGATACGCAGTATTTT.

This clone was found once. The rearrangement links TRBV15 to TRBJ2-1; the D gene is possibly TRBD2 (6 bases). V lost 0 bases and J 0 bases, leaving 12 bases between the germline ends. The germline V gene has CDR1 LNHNV and CDR2 YYDKDF (reference sequence). This CDR3 has 17 amino acids. CDR3 region: CATSRDKPGLSYNEQFF. In DNA, the CDR3 is TGTGCCACCAGCAGAGATAAGCCGGGACTCTCCTACAATGAGCAGTTCTTC.

The chain has TRBV6-8 and TRBJ1-1; 7 bases agree with TRBD1. The ends lost 6 bases at V and 6 bases at J; junction bases unmatched: 7. The CDR3 is 13 amino acids. Germline V gene data show CDR1 as MNHGY and CDR2 as SAAAGT. The CDR3 bases are TGTGCCAGCAGGGAAACAGGGGTCTCTGAAGCTTTCTTT. Amino acid sequence: CASRETGVSEAFF.

The chain joins TRBV18 to TRBJ2-3; D is unresolved. Trimming removed 2 bases at V and 0 bases at J, with 9 bases between. Germline assignment: CDR1 KGHSH and CDR2 LQKENI. This CDR3 has 15 amino acids. The CDR3, as DNA: TGTGCCAGCTCACCAGGTGTATCTAGCACAGATACGCAGTATTTT. Its translation: CASSPGVSSTDTQYF.

The CDR3: CASSLRYYGYTF. The CDR3 DNA reads as TGTGCCAGCAGTTTAAGGTACTATGGCTACACCTTC. The chain has TRBV28 and TRBJ1-2, with unresolved D. The CDR3 has 12 amino acids. Germline CDR1 reads MDHEN; CDR2 reads SYDVKM. Trimming cost V 2 bases and J 3 bases, with 4 bases left between them.

Ten or more counts support this clone. The chain uses TRBV7-1 and TRBJ1-5; possible D gene TRBD1, 5 bases. TRBV7-1 is filed as an ORF, its function uncertain. Trimming shortened V by 5 bases and J by 4 bases, and 12 bases separated the two germline ends. The CDR3 has 14 residues. CDR3 bases: TGTGCCAGCAGCCCCCGGGAGGGGAATCAGCCCCAGCATTTT. Translating gives CASSPREGNQPQHF.

This clone was observed a few times. The rearrangement links TRBV12-5 to TRBJ2-3; 10 bases align to TRBD2. CDR3 length equals 15 residues. The V gene's germline CDR1 is LGHNT and CDR2 FRNRAP. DNA for the CDR3: TGTGCCAGCACCTCCCTGGCTAGCGGGAGAAAAACGCAGTATTTT. Its translation is CASTSLASGRKTQYF. The full variable domain, completed using reference TRBV12-5 and TRBJ2-3, is DARVTQTPRHKVTEMGQEVTMRCQPILGHNTVFWYRQTMMQGLELLAYFRNRAPLDDSGMPKDRFSAEMPDATLATLKIQPSEPRDSAVYFCASTSLASGRKTQYFGPGTRLTVL.

The chain's CDR3 is CASSRQGALGQPQHF. In DNA form, the CDR3 reads TGCGCCAGCAGCCGACAGGGGGCCCTCGGGCAGCCCCAGCATTTT. The gene calls are TRBV5-1 and TRBJ1-5, with TRBD1 matching over 10 bases. This CDR3 spans 15 amino acids. Germline V gives CDR1 SGHRS, CDR2 YFSETQ. V lost 4 bases to trimming and J lost 7 bases; unmatched junction nucleotides: 8.

The chain combines TRBV18 with TRBJ2-7, with a weak D call TRBD2 (6 bases). CDR1 and CDR2 (germline): KGHSH, LQKENI. The CDR3 spans 19 residues. V was shortened by 1 base and J by 3 bases, with 25 bases between the two germline ends. The CDR3 DNA follows: TGTGCCAGCTCACCACACGGGGGTGGGGCGCACCGGTCGGGCTACGAGCAGTACGTC. Amino acid sequence: CASSPHGGGAHRSGYEQYV.

The V call is TRBV19, the J call TRBJ2-1; 8 nucleotides line up with TRBD1. The CDR3 has 16 amino acids. Germline V gene lookup returns CDR1 LNHDA and CDR2 SQIVND (reference sequence). V lost 5 bases, J lost 2 bases, and 8 bases stayed unmatched. The CDR3, as DNA: TGTGCCAGTAGTCCTAGACAGGGGCTCACCTACAATGAGCAGTTCTTC. Its protein is CASSPRQGLTYNEQFF.

V and J are TRBV18 and TRBJ2-6; TRBD1 is a possible D gene (5 bases). Germline lookup yields CDR1 KGHSH and CDR2 LQKENI. The CDR3 runs 16 residues. V was shortened by 0 bases and J by 1 base, with 7 bases between the two germline ends. DNA of the CDR3: TGTGCCAGCTCACCACCAGGGGAATCTGGGGCCAACGTCCTGACTTTC. It encodes CASSPPGESGANVLTF.

The V gene is TRBV6-8, the J gene TRBJ2-7; 7 nucleotides agree with TRBD2. The germline gives CDR1 MNHGY, CDR2 SAAAGT. This CDR3 contains 16 residues. V lost 10 bases, J lost 5 bases, and 20 bases stayed unmatched. The CDR3 DNA reads as TGTGCCACCGGAGTGTGGGGGGGGATGCTAATCCACGAGCAGTACGTC. This codes for CATGVWGGMLIHEQYV.

The table lists this clone with a few counts. The rearrangement joins TRBV19 to TRBJ1-3; perhaps TRBD1 as D (5 bases). Trimming took 7 bases from V and 1 from J, leaving 11 bases between them. The CDR3 is 14 residues long. Germline V gene sequence: CDR1 LNHDA, CDR2 SQIVND (reference sequence). The CDR3 reads CASKVRGSGNTIYF. In nucleotides, the CDR3 is TGTGCCAGTAAAGTGAGGGGATCTGGAAACACCATATATTTT.

This chain links TRBV30 with TRBJ2-2; 14 bases agree with TRBD2. V shed 6 bases, J shed 6 bases, and the junction held 21 bases outside the gene matches. Looked up from germline, CDR1 is GTSNPN and CDR2 is SVGIG (reference sequence). The CDR3 totals 20 residues. In DNA form, the CDR3 reads TGTGCCTGCCTTTCCCCGGGACTAGCGGGAGTAGTGGGAGTTGCCGGGGAGCTGTTTTTT. Translation: CACLSPGLAGVVGVAGELFF.

The rearrangement joins TRBV29-1 to TRBJ2-3; D might be TRBD2 (6 bases). Germline CDR1 reads SQVTM; CDR2 reads ANQGSEA. Trimming pared 6 bases from V and 6 bases from J, leaving 22 bases between. CDR3 length: 15 amino acids. The CDR3 DNA is TGCAGCGTCCAAATCAGGTGGCTAGCGTCTGATACGCAGTATTTT. Its protein is CSVQIRWLASDTQYF.

By share of the sample, this clone is medium-sized. The chain has TRBV4-1 and TRBJ2-3; maybe TRBD1 (6 bases). CDR1 is MGHRA and CDR2 is YSYEKL in the germline V gene. This CDR3 comprises 15 residues. Trimming removed 4 bases at V and 0 bases at J, with 11 bases between. CDR3 sequence: CASSLGQTSTDTQYF. CDR3 DNA: TGCGCCAGCAGCCTAGGACAGACTAGCACAGATACGCAGTATTTT.

This clone was seen a few times. V is TRBV23-1 and J is TRBJ2-3; 8 bases map to TRBD1. TRBV23-1 is an ORF, with its function uncertain. The V and J ends lost 6 bases and 4 bases, in that order; junction bases with no gene match: 3. The CDR3 consists of 13 residues. The CDR3 nucleotides are TGCGCCAGCAGGACAGGGGTGGCAGATACGCAGTATTTT. Translation gives CASRTGVADTQYF.

This clone was seen a few times. The chain uses TRBV6-8 and TRBJ2-7, with 9 positions matching TRBD2. The CDR3 is 18 amino acids. The V and J ends lost 2 bases and 4 bases, in that order; junction bases with no gene match: 15. Germline CDR1 reads MNHGY; CDR2 reads SAAAGT. The CDR3 DNA reads TGTGCCAGCAGTTACCCTATCCCCCCTGGCGGGAGGGGTTACGAGCAGTACGTC. This encodes CASSYPIPPGGRGYEQYV.

This chain links TRBV7-2 with TRBJ2-1; 8 bases line up with TRBD2. This CDR3 comprises 21 residues. The ends lost 0 bases at V and 0 bases at J; junction bases unmatched: 16. In germline, CDR1 is SGHTA, CDR2 FQGNSA. In DNA form, the CDR3 reads TGTGCCAGCAGCTTAGCGCTCGGAGGCCTAGCGGGCCCTACCTCCTACAATGAGCAGTTCTTC. Translating gives CASSLALGGLAGPTSYNEQFF.

The CDR3 loop is CASKRELSRGELFF. The CDR3 region has the DNA TGTGCCTCAAAGCGGGAGTTAAGCCGCGGGGAGCTGTTTTTT. The chain recombines TRBV30 with TRBJ2-2, with 8 bases matching TRBD2. The CDR3 spans 14 residues. Germline V CDR1 and CDR2: GTSNPN, SVGIG (reference sequence). With V trimmed by 7 bases and J by 7 bases, 11 bases remained unmatched. The whole variable domain, filled in from reference TRBV30 and TRBJ2-2, reads SQTIHQWPATLVQPVGSPLSLECTVEGTSNPNLYWYRQAAGRGLQLLFYSVGIGQISSEVPQNLSASRPQDRQFILSSKKLLLSDSGFYLCASKRELSRGELFFGEGSRLTVL.

This clone was detected ten times or more. The J gene is TRBJ2-7, the V gene TRBV11-3; the D gene is possibly TRBD1 (6 bases). The ends were cut back, 4 bases at V and 2 bases at J, with 12 bases in the middle. This CDR3 spans 14 amino acids. Germline V gene lookup returns CDR1 SGHNT and CDR2 YENEEA. The CDR3 loop is CASSSPGATYEQYV. CDR3 nucleotide sequence: TGTGCCAGCAGCTCTCCAGGGGCTACCTACGAGCAGTACGTC.

This clone showed up just a few times. The chain has TRBV28 and TRBJ1-5, with 7 bases lining up with TRBD1. V gave up 6 bases and J gave up 3 bases; unmatched junction bases: 11. Germline CDR1 MDHEN, CDR2 SYDVKM. The CDR3 extends over 16 amino acids. The CDR3 here is CASSHPQGQNNQPQHF. In DNA, the CDR3 is TGTGCCAGCAGCCACCCCCAGGGACAGAACAATCAGCCCCAGCATTTT.

This clone was counted only a few times. The chain uses TRBV11-3 and TRBJ2-1; D unclear. Trimming shortened V by 3 bases and J by 9 bases, and 15 bases separated the two germline ends. The length of the CDR3 is 14 residues. Germline values: CDR1 SGHNT, CDR2 YENEEA. The DNA for the CDR3 is TGTGCCAGCAGCTTGGCTAGAACAAACGGTGAGCAGTTCTTC. Amino acid sequence: CASSLARTNGEQFF.

This clone is termed medium-sized. This sequence joins TRBV6-8 and TRBJ1-5, with 8 bases identical to TRBD1. Germline-derived CDR1 and CDR2 are MNHGY and SAAAGT. The CDR3 runs to 17 residues. J lost 4 bases, V lost 0 bases, and 8 bases had no gene match. This chain's CDR3 is CASSYSPDRGINQPQHF. DNA of the CDR3: TGTGCCAGCAGTTACTCACCCGACAGGGGAATTAATCAGCCCCAGCATTTT.

This clone came up a few times. As DNA, the CDR3 is TGTGCCAGCAGTGGCGGGAGGGCCTGGGAGACCCAGTACTTC. Amino acids: CASSGGRAWETQYF. This sequence joins TRBV2 and TRBJ2-5; 9 bases line up with TRBD2. The V gene's germline CDR1 is SNHLY and CDR2 FYNNEI. This CDR3 is built from 14 residues. V shed 4 bases and J 5 bases; nucleotides not matched to a gene: 5.

The genes are TRBV5-1 and TRBJ2-2; TRBD2 matches at 8 bases. With 0 bases clipped from V and 5 bases from J, the junction kept 6 bases outside the gene matches. In germline, CDR1 is SGHRS, CDR2 YFSETQ. CDR3 size: 16 residues. The CDR3 DNA is TGCGCCAGCAGCTTGGTTACGGGAGGGCGAACCGGGGAGCTGTTTTTT. Protein: CASSLVTGGRTGELFF.

The chain combines TRBV14 with TRBJ2-3; a possible D gene is TRBD1 (6 bases). The germline V and J ends were trimmed by 6 bases and 2 bases, with 12 bases remaining between them. The germline CDR1 and CDR2 sequences are SGHDN and FVKESK. This CDR3 comprises 14 residues. The DNA of the CDR3 is TGTGCCAGCAGGGACAGCCCTTACACAGATACGCAGTATTTT. Protein product: CASRDSPYTDTQYF.

This clone was counted a few times. The CDR3 region is CASSPPGLNQPQHF. CDR3 nucleotides: TGTGCCAGCAGCCCCCCGGGTCTCAATCAGCCCCAGCATTTT. V usage is TRBV11-3 and J usage is TRBJ1-5; D not certain. V lost 5 bases and J 3 bases, leaving 11 bases between the germline ends. The CDR3 is 14 residues long. Germline V gives CDR1 SGHNT, CDR2 YENEEA.